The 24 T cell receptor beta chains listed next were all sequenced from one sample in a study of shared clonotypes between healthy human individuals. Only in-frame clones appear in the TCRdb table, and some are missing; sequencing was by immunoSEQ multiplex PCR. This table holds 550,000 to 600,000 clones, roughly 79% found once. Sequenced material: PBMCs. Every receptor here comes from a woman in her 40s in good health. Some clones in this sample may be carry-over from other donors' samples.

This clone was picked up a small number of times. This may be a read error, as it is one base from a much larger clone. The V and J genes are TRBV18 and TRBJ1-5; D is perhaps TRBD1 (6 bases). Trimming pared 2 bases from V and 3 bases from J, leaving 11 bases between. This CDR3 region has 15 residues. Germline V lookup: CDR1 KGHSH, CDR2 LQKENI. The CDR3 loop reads CASSPDRRDNQPQHF. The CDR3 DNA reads TGTGCCAGCTCACCAGACAGGAGGGACAATCAGCCCCAGCATTTT.

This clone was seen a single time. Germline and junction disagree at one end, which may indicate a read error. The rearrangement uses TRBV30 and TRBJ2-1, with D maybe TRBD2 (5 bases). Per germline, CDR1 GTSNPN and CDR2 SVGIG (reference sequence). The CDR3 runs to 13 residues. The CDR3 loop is CAWSVLGGLILVF. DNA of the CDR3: TGTGCCTGGAGTGTACTAGGCGGCCTAATACTGGTCTTC.

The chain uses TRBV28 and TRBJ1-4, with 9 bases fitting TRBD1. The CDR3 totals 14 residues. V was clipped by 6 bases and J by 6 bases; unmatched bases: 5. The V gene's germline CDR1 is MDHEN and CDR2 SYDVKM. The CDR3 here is CASSPGTGYEKLFF. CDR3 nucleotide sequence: TGTGCCAGCAGCCCCGGGACAGGGTATGAAAAACTGTTTTTT.

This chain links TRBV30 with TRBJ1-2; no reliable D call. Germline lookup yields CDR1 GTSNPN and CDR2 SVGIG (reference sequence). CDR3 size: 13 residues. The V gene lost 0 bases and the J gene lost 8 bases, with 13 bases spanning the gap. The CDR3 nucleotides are TGTGCCTGGAGTGTACAGTTGGGCGGGGGCTACACCTTC. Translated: CAWSVQLGGGYTF.

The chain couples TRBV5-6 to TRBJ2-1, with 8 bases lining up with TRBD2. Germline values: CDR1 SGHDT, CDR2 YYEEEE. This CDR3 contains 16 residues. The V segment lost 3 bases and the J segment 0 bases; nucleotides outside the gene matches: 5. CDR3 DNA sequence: TGTGCCAGCAGCTCCCAGCGGGGGAGCTCCTACAATGAGCAGTTCTTC. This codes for CASSSQRGSSYNEQFF.

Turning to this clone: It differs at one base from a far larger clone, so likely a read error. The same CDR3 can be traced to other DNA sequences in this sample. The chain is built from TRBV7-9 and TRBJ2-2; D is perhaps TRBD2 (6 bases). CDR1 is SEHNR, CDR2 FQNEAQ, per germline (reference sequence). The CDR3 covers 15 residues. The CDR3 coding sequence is TGTGCCAGCAGCCAAGATCACGGGAGTACCGGGGAGTTGTTTTTT. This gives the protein CASSQDHGSTGELFF.

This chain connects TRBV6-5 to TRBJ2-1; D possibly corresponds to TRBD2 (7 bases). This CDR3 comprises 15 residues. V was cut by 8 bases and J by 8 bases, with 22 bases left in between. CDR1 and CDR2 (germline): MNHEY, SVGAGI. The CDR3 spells CASSNWGGAAYEQFF. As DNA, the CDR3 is TGTGCCAGCTCTAACTGGGGGGGGGCTGCGTATGAGCAGTTCTTC.

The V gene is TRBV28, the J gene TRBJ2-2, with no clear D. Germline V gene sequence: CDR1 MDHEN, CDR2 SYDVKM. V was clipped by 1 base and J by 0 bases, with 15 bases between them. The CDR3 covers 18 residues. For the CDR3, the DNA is TGTGCCAGCAGTTTATTTGGCCCCCGTTCGGCGAACACCGGGGAGCTGTTTTTT. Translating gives CASSLFGPRSANTGELFF.

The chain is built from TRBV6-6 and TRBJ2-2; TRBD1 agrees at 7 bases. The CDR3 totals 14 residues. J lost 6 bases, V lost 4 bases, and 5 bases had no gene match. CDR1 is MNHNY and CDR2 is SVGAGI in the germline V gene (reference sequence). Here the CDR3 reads CASSFRQGAGELFF. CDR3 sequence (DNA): TGTGCCAGCAGTTTCAGACAGGGAGCCGGGGAGCTGTTTTTT.

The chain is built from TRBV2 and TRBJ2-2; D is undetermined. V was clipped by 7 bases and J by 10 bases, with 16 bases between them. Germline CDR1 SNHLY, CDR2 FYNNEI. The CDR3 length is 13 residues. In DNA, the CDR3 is TGTGCCAGCAAGAATAGCCGCTCAGCGGAGCTGTTTTTT. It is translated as CASKNSRSAELFF.

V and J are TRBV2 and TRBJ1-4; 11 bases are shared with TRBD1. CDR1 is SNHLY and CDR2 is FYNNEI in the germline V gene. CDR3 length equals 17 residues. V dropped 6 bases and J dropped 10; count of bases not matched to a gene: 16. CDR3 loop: CASSNEGQGGGLVKLFF. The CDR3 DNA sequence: TGTGCCAGCAGCAATGAGGGACAGGGGGGCGGCTTGGTAAAACTGTTTTTT. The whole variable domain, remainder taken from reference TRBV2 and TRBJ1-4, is EPEVTQTPSHQVTQMGQEVILRCVPISNHLYFYWYRQILGQKVEFLVSFYNNEISEKSEIFDDQFSVERPDGSNFTLKIRSTKLEDSAMYFCASSNEGQGGGLVKLFFGSGTQLSVL.

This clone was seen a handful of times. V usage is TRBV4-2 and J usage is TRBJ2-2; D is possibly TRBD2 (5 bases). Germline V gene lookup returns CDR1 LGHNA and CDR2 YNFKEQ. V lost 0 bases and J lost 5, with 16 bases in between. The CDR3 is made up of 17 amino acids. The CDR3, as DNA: TGTGCCAGCAGCCAAGATTTTCGGGGTGGTGGGACCGGGGAGCTGTTTTTT. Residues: CASSQDFRGGGTGELFF.

The CDR3: CASSPLLEETQYF. The CDR3 DNA reads TGTGCCAGCTCACCACTACTTGAAGAGACCCAGTACTTC. The chain recombines TRBV18 with TRBJ2-5; D remains unclear. Germline values: CDR1 KGHSH, CDR2 LQKENI. V was pared by 1 base and J by 3 bases, with 6 bases between. The CDR3 has 13 residues.

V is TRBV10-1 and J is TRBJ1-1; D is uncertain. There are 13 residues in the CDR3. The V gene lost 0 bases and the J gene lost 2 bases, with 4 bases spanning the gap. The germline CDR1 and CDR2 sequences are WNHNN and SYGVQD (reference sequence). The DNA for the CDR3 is TGCGCCAGCAGTGAGTCTACAAACACTGAAGCTTTCTTT. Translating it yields CASSESTNTEAFF.

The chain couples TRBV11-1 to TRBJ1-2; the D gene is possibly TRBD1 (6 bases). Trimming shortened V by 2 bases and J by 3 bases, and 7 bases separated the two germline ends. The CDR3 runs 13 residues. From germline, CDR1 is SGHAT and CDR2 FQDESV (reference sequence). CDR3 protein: CASSLRTDYGYTF. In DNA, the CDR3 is TGTGCCAGCAGCTTACGGACAGACTATGGCTACACCTTC.

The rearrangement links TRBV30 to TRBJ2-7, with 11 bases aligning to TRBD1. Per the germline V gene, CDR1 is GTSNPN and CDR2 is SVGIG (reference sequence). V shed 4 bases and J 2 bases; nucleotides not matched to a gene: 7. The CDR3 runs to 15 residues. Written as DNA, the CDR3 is TGTGCCTGGACCGGGACAGGGGGGGTTCCCTACGAGCAGTACTTC. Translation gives CAWTGTGGVPYEQYF.

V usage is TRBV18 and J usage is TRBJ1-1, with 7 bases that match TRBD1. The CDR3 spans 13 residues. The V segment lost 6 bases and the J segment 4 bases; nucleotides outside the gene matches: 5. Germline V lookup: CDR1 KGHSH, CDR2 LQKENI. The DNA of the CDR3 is TGTGCCAGCTCCAGCCAGGGGGGCACTGAAGCTTTCTTT. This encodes CASSSQGGTEAFF.

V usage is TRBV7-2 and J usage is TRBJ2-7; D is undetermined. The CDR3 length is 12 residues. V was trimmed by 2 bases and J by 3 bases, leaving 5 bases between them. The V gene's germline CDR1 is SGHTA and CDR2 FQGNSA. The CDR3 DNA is TGTGCCAGCAGCTTAACGTACTACGAGCAGTACTTC. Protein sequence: CASSLTYYEQYF.

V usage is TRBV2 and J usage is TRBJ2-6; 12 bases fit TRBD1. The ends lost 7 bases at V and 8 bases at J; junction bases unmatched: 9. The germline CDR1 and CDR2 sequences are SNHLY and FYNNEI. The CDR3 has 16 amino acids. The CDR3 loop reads CASTPGGTGGTNVLTF. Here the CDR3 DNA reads TGTGCCAGCACTCCAGGGGGGACAGGGGGCACCAACGTCCTGACTTTC.

The CDR3 here is CASSRLGGWETQYF. CDR3 nucleotide sequence: TGTGCCAGTAGTAGGCTGGGGGGCTGGGAGACCCAGTACTTC. The chain recombines TRBV19 with TRBJ2-5; D may match TRBD1 or TRBD2 (6 bases each). The CDR3 has 14 residues. With 4 bases removed from V and 5 bases from J, the gap between germline ends came to 14 bases. Germline V gene lookup returns CDR1 LNHDA and CDR2 SQIVND (reference sequence).

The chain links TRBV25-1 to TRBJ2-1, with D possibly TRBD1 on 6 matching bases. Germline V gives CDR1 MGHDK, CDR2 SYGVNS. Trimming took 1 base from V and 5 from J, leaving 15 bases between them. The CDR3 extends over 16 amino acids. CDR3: CASSESGTKRDNEQFF. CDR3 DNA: TGTGCCAGCAGTGAATCCGGGACAAAGAGGGACAATGAGCAGTTCTTC.

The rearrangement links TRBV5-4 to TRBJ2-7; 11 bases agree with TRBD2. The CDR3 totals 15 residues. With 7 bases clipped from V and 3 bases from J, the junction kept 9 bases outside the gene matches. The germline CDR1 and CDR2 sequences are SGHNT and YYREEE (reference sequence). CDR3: CASSRLAGSIYEQYF. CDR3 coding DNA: TGTGCCAGCTCTAGACTAGCGGGAAGTATCTACGAGCAGTACTTC.

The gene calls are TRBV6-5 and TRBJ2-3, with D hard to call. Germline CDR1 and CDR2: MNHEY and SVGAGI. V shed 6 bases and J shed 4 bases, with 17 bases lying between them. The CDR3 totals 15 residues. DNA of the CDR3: TGTGCCAGCAGCCGGGCCTCCCTAGGACCAGATACGCAGTATTTT. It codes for CASSRASLGPDTQYF.

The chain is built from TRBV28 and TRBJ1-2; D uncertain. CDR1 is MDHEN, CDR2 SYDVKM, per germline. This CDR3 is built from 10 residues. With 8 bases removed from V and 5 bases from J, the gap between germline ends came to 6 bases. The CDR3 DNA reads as TGTGCCAGCGCTAGGTATGGCTACACCTTC. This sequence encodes CASARYGYTF.